The rows below give T cell receptor beta chains drawn from one sample of a study of blood T cell repertoires in COVID-19. Repertoires were generated with immunoSEQ multiplex PCR, while TCRdb's copy carries only in-frame clones and drops some. The sample consists of nearly 200,000 clones, approximately 82% of them appearing once. Sequenced sample: peripheral blood. These receptors originate from a human donor with acute or convalescent COVID-19. The donor label of this sample is uncertain. The conserved cysteine and the conserved F or W are not part of the CDR3 here. The size field is filled for only some rows; it gives once, few, many or a size class.

TRBV2	TRBJ2-1	NA	ASLQGMQYNEQF
TRBV5-1	TRBJ1-6	once	ASSFTGTGDSPLH
TRBV11-2	TRBJ2-1	NA	ASTGTSGRFPYNEQF
TRBV7-8	TRBJ1-4	NA	ASSLGGGQGEKLF
TRBV7-9	TRBJ1-6	NA	ASSLKTGSPLH
TRBV5-1	TRBJ1-1	NA	ASSWANTGNTEAF
TRBV11-1	TRBJ2-2	NA	ASSLGPGGLGGELF
TRBV7-2	TRBJ2-3	NA	ASTRVVQDTQY
TRBV2	TRBJ2-5	once	ASSEGREGPQTQY
TRBV5-1	TRBJ2-5	NA	ASSLVGTSQETQY
TRBV19	TRBJ2-7	NA	ASSRRYPGYEQY
TRBV3-1/TRBV3-2	TRBJ2-5	few	ASSQEDFQETQY
TRBV7-9	TRBJ2-7	once	ASRGPEGVPTYEQY
TRBV19	TRBJ2-5	once	ASSLQKQETQY
TRBV10-3	TRBJ2-7	NA	AAPRDRDRVEQY
TRBV12-3/TRBV12-4	TRBJ1-4	NA	ASSPGADEKLF
TRBV20-1	TRBJ2-7	many	SASEGLAGGYEQY
TRBV6-5	TRBJ2-3	NA	ASRSGLAWNTQY
TRBV10-2	TRBJ1-1	once	ASSGFRNTEAF
TRBV7-9	TRBJ1-6	NA	ASSLGPGTLH
TRBV10-3	TRBJ1-5	few	AISGTVLTGTNQPQH
TRBV10-3	TRBJ1-2	NA	AISESLNTGYNYGYT
TRBV2	TRBJ1-2	few	ASLPGGVNYGYT
TRBV5-1	TRBJ2-1	NA	ASSFGISGGVREQF
TRBV6-2/TRBV6-3	TRBJ1-5	NA	ASSYGNLGNQPQH
TRBV18	TRBJ1-3	few	ASSGDGNTIY
TRBV2	TRBJ2-7	NA	ASEGQGFKQY
TRBV6-5	TRBJ2-5	NA	ASRPGLADQETQY
TRBV7-9	TRBJ2-1	few	ASSFTGSNEQF
TRBV30	TRBJ1-1	medium-sized	AWSPRRGREEAF
TRBV10-3	TRBJ2-3	NA	AIRVGTVTDTQY
TRBV6-2/TRBV6-3	TRBJ2-3	NA	ASSYPETWTSGRSTDTQY
TRBV6-5	TRBJ2-7	NA	ASSLGTSGTYEQY
TRBV9	TRBJ1-4	NA	ASSVTSGQYNEKLF
TRBV6-1	TRBJ2-3	once	ASSEAQGISTDTQY
TRBV2	TRBJ2-1	NA	ASSTSGVEQF
TRBV6-6	TRBJ2-5	NA	ASSSYREGQETQY
TRBV30	TRBJ1-1	NA	AWSRDRRTEAF
TRBV6-5	TRBJ2-6	NA	ATRRGGRGANVLT
TRBV6-1	TRBJ2-7	NA	ASSELDRGVYEQY
TRBV6-6	TRBJ2-7	NA	ASSSSGNYEQY
TRBV6-5	TRBJ2-3	NA	ASRGTGTPGYTQY
TRBV9	TRBJ2-7	NA	ASSVGGQGANEQY
TRBV11-1	TRBJ2-2	NA	ASRRLSGENTGELF
TRBV5-5	TRBJ2-7	once	ASSPGVAGTYEQY
TRBV30	TRBJ1-2	NA	AWRTGNVYT
TRBV5-1	TRBJ1-1	NA	ASSATGRGTEAF
TRBV11-1	TRBJ2-1	NA	ASSLERDGRYNEQF
TRBV6-7	TRBJ2-1	NA	AEDSGRPEYNEQF
TRBV5-1	TRBJ2-7	NA	ASSLAVGTSAGEQY
TRBV9	TRBJ2-3	NA	ASSVGGYTDTQY
TRBV5-5	TRBJ1-1	few	ASSLRTGTTEAF
TRBV10-3	TRBJ2-3	NA	AIRGTRPSTDTQY
TRBV27	TRBJ1-6	few	ASSFGTGGWSYNSPLH
TRBV18	TRBJ2-4	NA	ASSPPSPGLAKNIQY
TRBV25-1	TRBJ2-5	NA	ASGTPGAQY
TRBV7-2	TRBJ1-6	NA	ASSLGTVRTPPH
TRBV5-1	TRBJ1-1	NA	ASSLGGDEAF
TRBV5-4	TRBJ2-7	NA	ASSFGQYGWGEQY